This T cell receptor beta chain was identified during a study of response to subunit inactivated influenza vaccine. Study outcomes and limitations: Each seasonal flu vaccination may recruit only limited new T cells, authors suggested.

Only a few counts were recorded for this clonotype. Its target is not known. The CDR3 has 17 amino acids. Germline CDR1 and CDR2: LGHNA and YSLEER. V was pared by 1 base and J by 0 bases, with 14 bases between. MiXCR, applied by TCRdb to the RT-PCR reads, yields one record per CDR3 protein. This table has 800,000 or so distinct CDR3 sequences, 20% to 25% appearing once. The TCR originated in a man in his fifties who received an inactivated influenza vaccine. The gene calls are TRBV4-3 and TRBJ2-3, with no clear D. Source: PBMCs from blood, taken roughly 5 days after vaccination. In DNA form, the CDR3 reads TGCGCCAGCAGCCAAGTGTGGCGGATTCCTAGCACAGATACGCAGTATTTT. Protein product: CASSQVWRIPSTDTQYF.